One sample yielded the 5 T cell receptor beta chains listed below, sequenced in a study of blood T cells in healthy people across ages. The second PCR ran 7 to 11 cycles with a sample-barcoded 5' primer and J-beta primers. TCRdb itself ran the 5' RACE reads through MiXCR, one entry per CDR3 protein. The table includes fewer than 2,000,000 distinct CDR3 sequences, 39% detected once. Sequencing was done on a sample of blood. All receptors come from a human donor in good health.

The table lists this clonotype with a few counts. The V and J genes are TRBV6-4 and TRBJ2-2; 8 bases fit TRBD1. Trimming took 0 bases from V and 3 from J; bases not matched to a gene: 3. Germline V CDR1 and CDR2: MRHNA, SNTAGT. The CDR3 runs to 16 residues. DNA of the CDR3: TGTGCCAGCAGTGACTCGATGACAGGGGACACCGGGGAGCTGTTTTTT. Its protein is CASSDSMTGDTGELFF.

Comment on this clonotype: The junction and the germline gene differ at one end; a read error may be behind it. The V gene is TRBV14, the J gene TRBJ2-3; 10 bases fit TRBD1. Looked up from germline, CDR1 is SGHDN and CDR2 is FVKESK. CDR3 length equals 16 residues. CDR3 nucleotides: TGCGCCAGCAGCCAAGAGGGACAGGGGAGCACAGATACGCAGTATTTT. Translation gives CASSQEGQGSTDTQYF.

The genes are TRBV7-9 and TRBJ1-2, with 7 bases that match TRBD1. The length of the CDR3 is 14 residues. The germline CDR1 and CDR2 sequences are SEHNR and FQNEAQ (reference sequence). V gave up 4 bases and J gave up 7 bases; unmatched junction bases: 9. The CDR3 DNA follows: TGTGCCAGCAGCTCAGGGGGTGAAGGGCGTGGCTACACCTTC. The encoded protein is CASSSGGEGRGYTF.

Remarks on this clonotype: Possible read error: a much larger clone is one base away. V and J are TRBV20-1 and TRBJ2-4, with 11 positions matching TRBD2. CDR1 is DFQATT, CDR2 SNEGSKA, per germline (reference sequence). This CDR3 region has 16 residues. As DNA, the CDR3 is TGCAGTGCTGGAGATTTGGCTAGCGGGGGGAAAAACATTCAGTACTTC. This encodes CSAGDLASGGKNIQYF.

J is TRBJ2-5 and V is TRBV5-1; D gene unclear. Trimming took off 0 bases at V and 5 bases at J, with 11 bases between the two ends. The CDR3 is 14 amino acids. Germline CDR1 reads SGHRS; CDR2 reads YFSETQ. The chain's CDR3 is CASSLVLSAETQYF. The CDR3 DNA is TGCGCCAGCAGCTTGGTACTTTCGGCGGAGACCCAGTACTTC.